Listed below are T cell receptor beta chains from one sample, sequenced in a study of T cell responses to AZD1222 COVID-19 vaccine. The method was immunoSEQ multiplex PCR; TCRdb's version includes in-frame clones alone and lacks a portion of them. The sample holds approximately 200,000 clones, about nine tenths seen once. The specimen was peripheral blood, collected 28 days after the second AZD1222 dose. These TCRs come from an adult who received the AZD1222 COVID-19 vaccine. Each CDR3 is given with its conserved first and last residue. The order of the fields is D gene, J gene, V gene, clone size, CDR3 DNA, CDR3 protein. The D gene is left open where the match is weak. Rows may omit the clone size; those that give it use once, few, many or a size class.

d_call: -
j_call: TRBJ1-5
v_call: TRBV7-9
clone_size: -
cdr3_nt: TGTGCCAGCAGTCTGACAGCTGATCAGCCCCAGCATTTT
cdr3_aa: CASSLTADQPQHF

d_call: -
j_call: TRBJ2-7
v_call: TRBV4-3
clone_size: -
cdr3_nt: TGCGCCAGCAGCGAAAGGGTTCTCGAGGAGCAGTACTTC
cdr3_aa: CASSERVLEEQYF

d_call: -
j_call: TRBJ2-5
v_call: TRBV24-1
clone_size: -
cdr3_nt: TGTGCCACCAGTGGGCGGGGGCCAGGGGGGCGACAAGAGACCCAGTACTTC
cdr3_aa: CATSGRGPGGRQETQYF

d_call: -
j_call: TRBJ1-6
v_call: TRBV11-3
clone_size: once
cdr3_nt: TGTGCCAGCAGCTTCTCGTACTTGGGGGCGGTGTATAATTCACCCCTCCACTTT
cdr3_aa: CASSFSYLGAVYNSPLHF

d_call: -
j_call: TRBJ1-5
v_call: TRBV2
clone_size: -
cdr3_nt: TGTGCCAGCAGTGAAGCGCTTCGTGGTCAGCCCCAGCATTTT
cdr3_aa: CASSEALRGQPQHF

d_call: TRBD1
j_call: TRBJ1-4
v_call: TRBV4-2
clone_size: -
cdr3_nt: TGTGCCAGCAGCCAGCGCGGGACAGGGGGTAATGAAAAACTGTTTTTT
cdr3_aa: CASSQRGTGGNEKLFF

d_call: -
j_call: TRBJ2-7
v_call: TRBV19
clone_size: -
cdr3_nt: TGTGCCAGTAGTATAGGCGACTACGGAACCTACGAGCAGTACTTC
cdr3_aa: CASSIGDYGTYEQYF

d_call: -
j_call: TRBJ2-7
v_call: TRBV28
clone_size: -
cdr3_nt: TGTGCCAGCAGTTTATTGCGGGACTCCTACGAGCAGTACTTC
cdr3_aa: CASSLLRDSYEQYF

d_call: -
j_call: TRBJ2-7
v_call: TRBV5-5
clone_size: -
cdr3_nt: TGTGCCAGCAGCTTGTCCCCGTTTGGGTCGCTCGAGCAGTACTTC
cdr3_aa: CASSLSPFGSLEQYF

d_call: -
j_call: TRBJ1-1
v_call: TRBV7-8
clone_size: -
cdr3_nt: TGTGCCAGCAGCTTAGGTGGGAGGGGGAACACTGAAGCTTTCTTT
cdr3_aa: CASSLGGRGNTEAFF

d_call: TRBD2
j_call: TRBJ2-7
v_call: TRBV2
clone_size: -
cdr3_nt: TGTGCCAGCAGTGAAATCGTGGCTAGCGGGAAATACGAGCAGTACTTC
cdr3_aa: CASSEIVASGKYEQYF

d_call: -
j_call: TRBJ1-1
v_call: TRBV14
clone_size: -
cdr3_nt: TGTGCCAGCAGCCAAGGGCTTGGAACTGAAGCTTTCTTT
cdr3_aa: CASSQGLGTEAFF

d_call: -
j_call: TRBJ2-2
v_call: TRBV3-1/TRBV3-2
clone_size: once
cdr3_nt: TGTGCCAGCAGCCTCAGAGGCAACACCGGGGAGCTGTTTTTT
cdr3_aa: CASSLRGNTGELFF

d_call: -
j_call: TRBJ2-2
v_call: TRBV27
clone_size: -
cdr3_nt: TGTGCCAGCAGTTTGTCCCAGGGGAGGGAGCTGTTTTTT
cdr3_aa: CASSLSQGRELFF

d_call: TRBD1
j_call: TRBJ2-2
v_call: TRBV6-5
clone_size: -
cdr3_nt: TGTGCCAGCAGACGACAGGGGGTGAACACCGGGGAGCTGTTTTTT
cdr3_aa: CASRRQGVNTGELFF

d_call: -
j_call: TRBJ1-6
v_call: TRBV4-3
clone_size: -
cdr3_nt: TGCGCCAGCAGCCAAACCCGTTGGGCAGGGACCAATTCACCCCTCCACTTT
cdr3_aa: CASSQTRWAGTNSPLHF

d_call: -
j_call: TRBJ2-1
v_call: TRBV6-5
clone_size: -
cdr3_nt: TGTGCCAGCAGTTCCCGACAGTACAATGAGCAGTTCTTC
cdr3_aa: CASSSRQYNEQFF

d_call: -
j_call: TRBJ2-1
v_call: TRBV9
clone_size: -
cdr3_nt: TGTGCCAGCAGCGTAGCGAGTCAGAGCTCCTACAATGAGCAGTTCTTC
cdr3_aa: CASSVASQSSYNEQFF

d_call: -
j_call: TRBJ2-1
v_call: TRBV11-2
clone_size: -
cdr3_nt: TGTGCCAGCCGAGGTCACGGGAGCTCCTACAATGAGCAGTTCTTC
cdr3_aa: CASRGHGSSYNEQFF

d_call: -
j_call: TRBJ2-7
v_call: TRBV18
clone_size: -
cdr3_nt: TGTGCCAGCTCGTCTAATACGGGGATCTACGAGCAGTACTTC
cdr3_aa: CASSSNTGIYEQYF

d_call: -
j_call: TRBJ2-2
v_call: TRBV6-5
clone_size: once
cdr3_nt: TGTGCCAGCATCGGAGGGGGAACGAACACCGGGGAGCTGTTTTTT
cdr3_aa: CASIGGGTNTGELFF

d_call: -
j_call: TRBJ1-5
v_call: TRBV30
clone_size: -
cdr3_nt: TGTGCCTGGAGTGTTTGGGGGAGCAATCAGCCCCAGCATTTT
cdr3_aa: CAWSVWGSNQPQHF

d_call: -
j_call: TRBJ1-2
v_call: TRBV18
clone_size: -
cdr3_nt: TGTGCCAGCTCACCGGACAGTAACTATGGCTACACCTTC
cdr3_aa: CASSPDSNYGYTF